This T cell receptor beta chain was recovered during a study of T cell responses to AZD1222 COVID-19 vaccine. Study-level points and caveats: Nearly half of spike-specific TCRs reportedly go after variant regions that carry no mutations.

Method: immunoSEQ multiplex PCR; TCRdb's copy keeps in-frame clones and lacks some. The sample carries 100,000 to 150,000 clones, about 86% recorded once. A word on this clone: Its antigen remains unknown.

The CDR3 runs to 16 residues. Germline V gene sequence: CDR1 MGHRA, CDR2 YSYEKL. V shed 4 bases and J 2 bases; nucleotides not matched to a gene: 4. The rearrangement uses TRBV4-1 and TRBJ2-2, with 10 bases identical to TRBD1. The TCR sequence derives from an adult in good health. The specimen was peripheral blood, collected on day 0 of AZD1222 vaccination. CDR3 bases: TGCGCCAGCAGCCCCCGGACAGGGGGTAACACCGGGGAGCTGTTTTTT. It yields the protein CASSPRTGGNTGELFF.